This TCR beta chain was documented in a study of T cells in Graves' hyperthyroidism and ophthalmopathy (dated 2019 in TCRdb). A note on the overall study: Peripheral blood was collected at initial diagnosis, before any treatment. TCR V-J signatures able to tell the groups apart were searched for in a discovery cohort of 90 to 100 patients, of whom around 42 had Graves' ophthalmopathy and around 58 had stable Graves' hyperthyroidism. An independent validation cohort of around 19 hyperthyroidism patients and 17 patients who later progressed to ophthalmopathy tested prospective prediction of ophthalmopathy. The roughly 94 discovery patients were randomly divided into training and test sets at a 7:3 ratio. In addition, the study compared T-cell repertoires in thyroid tissue and in blood from five to seven Graves' hyperthyroidism patients. After sampling, hyperthyroidism patients received methimazole starting at 30 mg daily, and ophthalmopathy patients received high-dose intravenous methylprednisolone. The paper describes TCR Vbeta CDR3 sequencing of 135 peripheral blood samples, made up of 43 ophthalmopathy patients, around 78 hyperthyroidism patients and 17 progressor patients.

After removal of 4 bases from V and 12 bases from J, the junction retains 6 bases not matched to a gene. Measured from the cysteine to the phenylalanine, the CDR3 is 14 residues long. The sequence is cut down to CDR3 DNA, 42 bases in frame from base 1. The germline V gene (reference sequence) gives CDR1 as DFQATT and CDR2 as SNEGSKA. Hyperthyroidism patients were newly diagnosed, with disease duration under 2 months, and aged 18 to 65 years. The study excluded patients with uncontrolled infections, other autoimmune diseases, pregnancy or lactation. Diagnoses were established on the basis of clinical symptoms, serum thyroxine and TRAb, thyroid ultrasound, and orbital computed tomography. Blood from progressor patients was drawn when they were first diagnosed with hyperthyroidism, before any ophthalmopathy symptoms appeared. Ficoll-Paque density gradient centrifugation was used to isolate PBMCs from 9.5 to 10 ml of fresh peripheral blood. Patients classed as progressors first received a Graves' hyperthyroidism diagnosis and then went on to develop ophthalmopathy during follow-up. Trizol reagent was used to extract total RNA, and RNA quality was then checked on an Agilent 2100 Bioanalyzer.

The full study reports these points: A 13 V-J signature model separated ophthalmopathy from stable hyperthyroidism, with approximately 87% sensitivity and about 81% specificity in cross-validation and 80%/75% in testing. Sample size was not statistically predetermined, and investigators were not blinded to group allocation. In validation, the model predicted progression to ophthalmopathy with 55% to 71% sensitivity and around 72% specificity, a median of about 6 months before onset. Most expanded thyroid clonotypes (frequency above 0.001) were also detected in blood, a finding suggesting that blood repertoires may reflect thyroid immune responses.

The count of this clonotype is one. It lacks a known antigen. The sample holds no much larger clone one base away, and base qualities are not on file. One read alone makes for weak evidence. The TCR beta CDR3 regions were amplified from RNA transcripts. For the first round of RT-PCR on the TCR CDR3, the HTBI primer set was used together with the Qiagen OneStep RT-PCR kit. Libraries were constructed in a second round of multiplex PCR, after which size selection and purification were carried out. Paired-end sequencing of the libraries was performed with 100 bp reads on an Illumina HiSeq2000. Under the source paper's analysis protocol: Raw data were processed with SOAPnuke, discarding reads with adapters, uncalled bases, mean Phred below 15, or no exact constant-primer or identifier match. High-quality paired reads were merged with COPE v1.2.5, and unique nucleotide sequences were defined as clonotypes. MiTCR v1.1 was used to align the clonotypes against IMGT TRBV, TRBD and TRBJ reference segments. Only V-J combinations with frequency above 0.0001, covering 99% to 99.2% of repertoires, were analysed. A TCS score was defined as the ratio of F50 (clonal expansion) to E x V (chaos), with BLOSUM62-based TCRdist applied between CDR3 peptides within each V-J. Welch's t-statistics and random forest reduced 450 to 600 V-J features to roughly 13, which were used in a naive Bayes classifier (R e1071). TCRdb trimmed public reads at Q25 via fastp, called clones via MiXCR and kept in-frame beta chains. Each CDR3 protein gets just one entry, which takes the most common genes and DNA from the rows behind it. The V and J calls shown here were made by TCRdb, not taken from the authors' results. The sample data list about 770,000 distinct CDR3 sequences, and about 19% of these were observed just once. Jointly, the top ten make up approximately 15% of the sample.

In this chain, TRBV20-1 is recombined with TRBJ2-1; 16 central nucleotides agree with TRBD2. The specimen sequenced was blood. This receptor was identified in a woman in her fifties or sixties with Graves' hyperthyroidism that later progressed to Graves' ophthalmopathy. The CDR3 loop reads CSATGTSGGAGQFF. The DNA is as follows: TGCAGTGCTACAGGGACTAGCGGGGGGGCAGGGCAGTTCTTC.